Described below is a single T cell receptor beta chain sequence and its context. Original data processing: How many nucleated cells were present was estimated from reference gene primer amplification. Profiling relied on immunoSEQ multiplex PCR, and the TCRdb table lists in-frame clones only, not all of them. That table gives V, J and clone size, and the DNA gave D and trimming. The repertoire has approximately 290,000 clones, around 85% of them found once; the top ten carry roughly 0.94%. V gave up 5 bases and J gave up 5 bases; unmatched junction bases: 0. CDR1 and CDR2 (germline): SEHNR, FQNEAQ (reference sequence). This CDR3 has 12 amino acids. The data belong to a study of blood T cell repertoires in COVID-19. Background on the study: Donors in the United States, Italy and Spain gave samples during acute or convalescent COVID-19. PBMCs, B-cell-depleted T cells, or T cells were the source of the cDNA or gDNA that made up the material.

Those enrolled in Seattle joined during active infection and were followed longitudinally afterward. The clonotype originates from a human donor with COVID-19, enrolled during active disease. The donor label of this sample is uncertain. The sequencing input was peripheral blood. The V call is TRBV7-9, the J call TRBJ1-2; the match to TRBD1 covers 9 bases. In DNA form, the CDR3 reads TGTGCCAGCAGCGGACAGGGGTATGGCTACACCTTC. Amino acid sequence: CASSGQGYGYTF.